This T cell receptor (beta chain) was sequenced during a study of shared clonotypes between healthy human individuals (dated by TCRdb to the early 2020s). Looking at the study overall: The cohort comprised a couple of women and three men aged 18 to 49 years. For each donor, three plates each were used for CD4 naive and CD4 memory, two plates were used for CD8 naive, and one plate was used for CD8 memory. To estimate repertoire size and how much clonotypes are shared between individuals, the study performed deep sequencing of blood TCR repertoires from a few healthy adults. To increase sequencing depth and limit assay-specific biases, different laboratories used diverse techniques to prepare libraries and sequence TCR repertoires. Each donor's leukapheresis produced roughly between roughly 0.85 and 9.5 billion PBMCs.

Using the deep immunoSEQ assay, TCR CDR3 regions were amplified from genomic DNA by multiplex PCR. For each cell subset, the extracted genomic DNA was distributed evenly across all wells of several immunoSEQ 96-well plates, and each plate served as one replicate. For sorted subsets, each replicate PCR was loaded with 150 to 250 ng genomic DNA, equivalent to about 30,000 T cell genomes. Purified libraries were quantified with a Qubit 3.0 fluorometer, sized on a Bioanalyzer 2100, and re-quantified with the KAPA Library Quantification kit. A separate single-read 150-cycle Illumina NextSeq 550 flow cell was used to sequence each immunoSEQ 96-well plate. The paper's processing steps were these. Because the immunoSEQ output held only junctional sequences and lacked quality scores, the filtering could not match the filtering applied to full-length reads. Sequences were annotated with PyIR, a Python wrapper for IgBLAST v1.9, and V/J genes and CDR3 were assigned using IMGT germline references. Reads with weak V/J assignments (E-value above 1e-6), missing CDR3, stop codons, out-of-frame junctions, or ambiguous translated residues were removed. A V3J clonotype was defined by an identical inferred V gene, J gene, and CDR3 amino acid sequence. The percentage overlap between two repertoires was calculated by dividing the number of shared unique clonotypes by the size of the smaller repertoire. RTK rarefaction, the Chao1 estimator, and Recon v2.1 estimates of unobserved clonotypes were used to assess repertoire richness. Generation probabilities for all TCRbeta clonotypes obtained by the gDNA method from a handful of donors were computed using OLGA. This is the immuneACCESS table as TCRdb keeps it, with only in-frame sequences that have V and J called. A part of the clones is gone; compared with another copy, unresolved V genes explain less than half, and the rest is unexplained. The V and J calls and clone size are taken from that table; D and trimming were inferred from the DNA. The sample records some 2,500,000 clones, approximately 93% of which are singletons. The ten largest make up roughly 0.36% of the sample.

Its CDR3 holds 15 amino acids, cysteine through phenylalanine. The retained sequence is limited to the CDR3, 45 bases, with the frame set at the first base. Deletion took 3 bases off V and 4 bases off J, with a span of 15 bases between the germline ends. CDR1 and CDR2 are read off the germline V gene (reference sequence) as LNHDA and SQIVND. On this clone: What antigen it recognizes has not been identified. No base-level quality is on record; no much larger clone is a single base apart.

The donors were healthy, HIV-negative adults who had no recently reported acute infections or vaccinations. Every donor was a Caucasian adult living in Nashville, Tennessee, USA. CD4+ T cells were enriched through magnetic negative selection, after which naive cells were positively selected on CD45RA and the remaining negative fraction served as the memory subset. Blood was obtained by leukapheresis, after which PBMCs were separated by Ficoll-Histopaque density gradient centrifugation and cryopreserved in liquid nitrogen vapor phase. Purity and quantity of every magnetically sorted T cell population were checked by analytical flow cytometry. Each sorted fraction had its genomic DNA isolated and then quantified by UV absorbance on a Nanodrop 2000c. General findings and caveats noted by the study authors: Estimated clonotype richness was generally larger for naive than for memory subsets. Incomplete sequencing was indicated by rarefaction of sorted-subset datasets, despite the large sequencing depth. Because the study included a small number of donors, the genetic and exposure-history diversity represented was limited. When a handful of donors were compared, the shared fraction of clonotypes was about 5.2% for naive CD4, roughly 3.3% for naive CD8, 2% to 2.5% for memory CD4, and around 0.37% for memory CD8. Only blood was sampled, and tissue TCR repertoires likely differ from those in blood. Compared with non-shared clonotypes, clonotypes shared by all four sorted-subset donors had higher generation probabilities. Pairwise subsampling led to the expectation that sequencing depth would affect the degree of clonotype sharing among donors.

The sample taken for sequencing was naive CD4+ T cells from PBMCs. Sample cell subset or site, as interpreted from the label and publication: CD45RA+ positively selected. This receptor was obtained from a man aged 18 to 30 in good health. Some clones in this sample may be carry-over from other donors' samples. The chain uses TRBV19 and TRBJ1-2; too little of a D gene remains to name it. The CDR3 sequence is CASSMAGVPGYGYTF. The DNA sequence is given as TGTGCCAGTAGTATGGCGGGCGTCCCGGGCTATGGCTACACCTTC.